The 26 T cell receptor beta chains given below trace back to one sample, sequenced in a study of early T cells in non-severe SARS-CoV-2 infection. A single record per CDR3 protein comes from TCRdb applying MiXCR to the 5' RACE reads. Of some 96,000 distinct CDR3 sequences listed, approximately 13% are singletons. The sequenced material came from whole blood. Source of these receptors: an adult who was a healthcare worker with PCR-confirmed SARS-CoV-2 infection or an uninfected control (not recorded which).

This clonotype was seen repeatedly, ten times or more. The chain combines TRBV10-3 with TRBJ2-6; possible D gene TRBD1, 5 bases. Trimming left V 3 bases short and J 0 bases short, with 12 bases between. This CDR3 has 17 residues. Germline V lookup: CDR1 ENHRY, CDR2 SYGVKD. This chain's CDR3 is CAISDPRASSGANVLTF. The DNA for the CDR3 is TGTGCCATCAGTGACCCCAGGGCCTCCTCTGGGGCCAACGTCCTGACTTTC.

This clonotype was seen more than once but under ten times. This chain joins TRBV28 and TRBJ2-7, with a possible D match to TRBD2 (6 bases). This CDR3 has 14 amino acids. V gave up 5 bases and J gave up 5 bases, with 16 bases separating them. CDR1 is MDHEN, CDR2 SYDVKM, per germline. CDR3 bases: TGTGCCAGCAGTGCTGGGAGGCTCGCCAACGAGCAGTACTTC. Its translation is CASSAGRLANEQYF. The full variable domain, rest sourced from reference TRBV28 and TRBJ2-7, is DVKVTQSSRYLVKRTGEKVFLECVQDMDHENMFWYRQDPGLGLRLIYFSYDVKMKEKGDIPEGYSVSREKKERFSLILESASTNQTSMYLCASSAGRLANEQYFGPGTRLTVT.

This clonotype was picked up many times. The chain carries TRBV5-1 and TRBJ2-6; TRBD1 matches at 8 bases. The CDR3 runs to 16 residues. CDR1 SGHRS and CDR2 YFSETQ come from the germline V gene. Germline trimming cut 6 bases from V and 0 bases from J; bases unmatched to any gene: 5. The CDR3 region is CASTPGGASGANVLTF. Written as DNA, the CDR3 is TGCGCCAGCACCCCAGGGGGCGCCTCTGGGGCCAACGTCCTGACTTTC.

The table lists this clonotype with many counts. The chain employs TRBV5-1 and TRBJ1-2, with 7 bases lining up with TRBD1. Germline CDR1 reads SGHRS; CDR2 reads YFSETQ. Losses at the gene ends were 0 bases for V and 5 bases for J; bases not matched to a gene: 7. The length of the CDR3 is 15 residues. The CDR3 protein is CASSLDGGGWYGYTF. Written as DNA, the CDR3 is TGCGCCAGCAGCTTGGATGGAGGGGGCTGGTATGGCTACACCTTC.

The chain is built from TRBV28 and TRBJ1-3, with D unresolved. Germline loops: CDR1 MDHEN, CDR2 SYDVKM. The CDR3 is 14 amino acids. Trimming cost V 1 base and J 1 base, with 5 bases left between them. CDR3 protein: CASSLLGSGNTIYF. The DNA of the CDR3 is TGTGCCAGCAGTTTATTAGGGTCTGGAAACACCATATATTTT.

This sequence joins TRBV6-5 and TRBJ1-1; D call uncertain. CDR3 length equals 14 residues. Germline V lookup: CDR1 MNHEY, CDR2 SVGAGI. Between the trimmed V and J ends, which lost 5 bases and 2 bases, there was a span of 12 bases. The CDR3 sequence is CASSLELGNTEAFF. The CDR3 DNA reads TGTGCCAGCAGTCTAGAGCTGGGCAACACTGAAGCTTTCTTT.

The genes are TRBV6-5 and TRBJ1-2, with 7 positions matching TRBD1. V trimming: 5 bases; J trimming: 4 bases; junction bases outside the gene matches: 10. The CDR3 extends over 15 amino acids. Per the germline V gene, CDR1 is MNHEY and CDR2 is SVGAGI. The CDR3 DNA reads TGTGCCAGCAGTCAGGGACAGCCCCCGGTCTATGGCTACACCTTC. The encoded protein is CASSQGQPPVYGYTF.

This clonotype was seen many times. The V gene is TRBV27, the J gene TRBJ1-6; perhaps TRBD1 as D (5 bases). V was cut by 4 bases and J by 7 bases, with 20 bases left in between. Per the germline V gene, CDR1 is MNHEY and CDR2 is SMNVEV (reference sequence). This CDR3 contains 17 residues. The CDR3 DNA reads TGTGCCAGCAGTTCATTTCGGGACGCAGGAATGAATTCACCCCTCCACTTT. Encoded protein: CASSSFRDAGMNSPLHF.

This clonotype was seen repeatedly, ten times or more. The chain employs TRBV25-1 and TRBJ2-1, with D tentatively TRBD1 (7 bases). Per germline, CDR1 MGHDK and CDR2 SYGVNS. There are 14 residues in the CDR3. V lost 5 bases and J lost 0, with 8 bases in between. The CDR3 region has the DNA TGTGCCAGCAGTCAGGGGGGCTCCTACAATGAGCAGTTCTTC. This encodes CASSQGGSYNEQFF.

The chain recombines TRBV10-3 with TRBJ2-3; 11 bases agree with TRBD2. The germline V gene has CDR1 ENHRY and CDR2 SYGVKD. This CDR3 region has 17 residues. The ends lost 4 bases at V and 3 bases at J; junction bases unmatched: 9. The CDR3 DNA sequence: TGTGCCATCAGTGGAAACTTAGCGGGGGGGCGAACAGATACGCAGTATTTT. Its protein product is CAISGNLAGGRTDTQYF.

In this sample, this clonotype turned up many times. V usage is TRBV5-1 and J usage is TRBJ2-1, with D perhaps TRBD1 (6 bases). CDR3 length equals 15 residues. CDR1 and CDR2 (germline): SGHRS, YFSETQ. The V end was cut by 0 bases, the J end by 4 bases, with 11 bases between. The CDR3 DNA reads as TGCGCCAGCAGCTTGGAGGACAGCCGTTACAATGAGCAGTTCTTC. This sequence encodes CASSLEDSRYNEQFF. Looking up the rest from reference TRBV5-1 and TRBJ2-1 gives the full variable domain: KAGVTQTPRYLIKTRGQQVTLSCSPISGHRSVSWYQQTPGQGLQFLFEYFSETQRNKGNFPGRFSGRQFSNSRSEMNVSTLELGDSALYLCASSLEDSRYNEQFFGPGTRLTVL.

This clonotype has ten or more counts. The chain uses TRBV10-2 and TRBJ1-2; D may be TRBD1 (5 bases). V dropped 5 bases and J dropped 3 bases, with 10 bases sitting between them. The CDR3 extends over 13 amino acids. Looked up from germline, CDR1 is WSHSY and CDR2 is SAAADI. CDR3 amino acids: CASSPGRYYGYTF. The CDR3 nucleotides are TGCGCCAGCAGTCCGGGACGCTACTATGGCTACACCTTC.

There are a few counts of this clonotype. The rearrangement joins TRBV11-3 to TRBJ2-7, with TRBD2 as a possible D gene (5 bases). The CDR3 runs to 12 residues. From germline, CDR1 is SGHNT and CDR2 YENEEA. V lost 3 bases to trimming and J lost 6 bases, with 9 bases between them. Here the CDR3 DNA reads TGTGCCAGCAGCTTCGACGCGGGCGAGCAGTACTTC. Translation gives CASSFDAGEQYF.

J is TRBJ2-1 and V is TRBV5-1; the D gene is possibly TRBD2 (6 bases). This CDR3 contains 13 residues. V was cut by 7 bases and J by 4 bases, with 12 bases left in between. Germline V CDR1 and CDR2: SGHRS, YFSETQ. The CDR3 loop is CASGGTPYNEQFF. The CDR3 nucleotides are TGCGCCAGCGGGGGGACCCCGTACAATGAGCAGTTCTTC. Supplemented by reference TRBV5-1 and TRBJ2-1, the full variable domain reads KAGVTQTPRYLIKTRGQQVTLSCSPISGHRSVSWYQQTPGQGLQFLFEYFSETQRNKGNFPGRFSGRQFSNSRSEMNVSTLELGDSALYLCASGGTPYNEQFFGPGTRLTVL.

This clonotype was detected ten times or more. The J gene is TRBJ2-2, the V gene TRBV18; D is unresolved. This CDR3 contains 15 residues. Germline values: CDR1 KGHSH, CDR2 LQKENI. Trimming removed 3 bases at V and 0 bases at J, with 8 bases between. CDR3 sequence (DNA): TGTGCCAGCTCACCCCACTGGGCGAACACCGGGGAGCTGTTTTTT. It translates to CASSPHWANTGELFF.

This clonotype was seen many times. The rearrangement joins TRBV29-1 to TRBJ1-1; D uncertain. CDR1 SQVTM and CDR2 ANQGSEA come from the germline V gene. V was cut by 4 bases and J by 4 bases, with 13 bases left in between. This CDR3 contains 13 residues. The CDR3 loop reads CSVVTSFSTEAFF. The DNA for the CDR3 is TGCAGCGTTGTAACCTCATTTTCCACTGAAGCTTTCTTT.

Many counts were recorded for this clonotype. V usage is TRBV7-6 and J usage is TRBJ2-5; D gene ambiguous. The CDR3 has 11 residues. Between the trimmed V and J ends, which lost 6 bases and 3 bases, there was a span of 5 bases. From germline, CDR1 is SGHVS and CDR2 FNYEAQ. CDR3 sequence: CASSYKETQYF. The CDR3 DNA reads TGTGCCAGCAGTTACAAAGAGACCCAGTACTTC.

In DNA, the CDR3 is TGTGCCACCCGGTTCGGGGCCGGGGAGCTGTTTTTT. It encodes CATRFGAGELFF. The chain uses TRBV28 and TRBJ2-2; the D gene is possibly TRBD2 (5 bases). This CDR3 comprises 12 residues. V lost 10 bases and J lost 6, with 12 bases in between. Per germline, CDR1 MDHEN and CDR2 SYDVKM. Filled out from reference TRBV28 and TRBJ2-2, the complete variable domain reads DVKVTQSSRYLVKRTGEKVFLECVQDMDHENMFWYRQDPGLGLRLIYFSYDVKMKEKGDIPEGYSVSREKKERFSLILESASTNQTSMYLCATRFGAGELFFGEGSRLTVL.

Concerning this clonotype: One end of the junction fails to match germline, which may point to a read error. The V and J genes are TRBV19 and TRBJ2-1, with D possibly called TRBD1 or TRBD2 (7 bases each). The CDR3 consists of 14 residues. Germline-derived CDR1 and CDR2 are LNHDA and SQIVND (reference sequence). The CDR3 nucleotides are TGTGCCAGTAGCAGGGGGGGGACATACAATGAGCAGATCTTC. Translation gives CASSRGGTYNEQIF.

The chain employs TRBV24-1 and TRBJ2-1; D not certain. CDR1 and CDR2 (germline): KGHDR, SFDVKD. This CDR3 is 14 amino acids long. Between the trimmed V and J ends, which lost 0 bases and 7 bases, there was a span of 9 bases. As DNA, the CDR3 is TGTGCCACCAGTGATTTGGGCCAGGTTAATGAGCAGTTCTTC. Protein: CATSDLGQVNEQFF.

Many counts were recorded for this clonotype. V is TRBV20-1 and J is TRBJ2-1; D is unclear. The V end was cut by 5 bases, the J end by 5 bases, with 7 bases between. The CDR3 spans 11 residues. Looked up from germline, CDR1 is DFQATT and CDR2 is SNEGSKA (reference sequence). CDR3 DNA: TGCAGTGCTCGAAGGGACAATGAGCAGTTCTTC. Its protein is CSARRDNEQFF.

This clonotype was recorded many times. This chain joins TRBV11-2 and TRBJ1-2; D ambiguous. The CDR3 has 14 residues. V shed 3 bases and J shed 3 bases, with 11 bases lying between them. Germline V gene lookup returns CDR1 SGHAT and CDR2 FQNNGV. The DNA for the CDR3 is TGTGCCAGCAGCTTCGGCGTCCGTTACTATGGCTACACCTTC. Residues: CASSFGVRYYGYTF. Using reference TRBV11-2 and TRBJ1-2 for the parts outside the CDR3, the full variable domain is EAGVAQSPRYKIIEKRQSVAFWCNPISGHATLYWYQQILGQGPKLLIQFQNNGVVDDSQLPKDRFSAERLKGVDSTLKIQPAKLEDSAVYLCASSFGVRYYGYTFGSGTRLTVV.

A few counts support this clonotype. The V call is TRBV5-4, the J call TRBJ1-1, with 7 bases lining up with TRBD1. Germline V lookup: CDR1 SGHNT, CDR2 YYREEE (reference sequence). J lost 2 bases, V lost 3 bases, and 4 bases had no gene match. This CDR3 comprises 14 residues. The CDR3 DNA reads as TGTGCCAGCAGCTCCCGGGACAGAAACACTGAAGCTTTCTTT. Its protein product is CASSSRDRNTEAFF.

This clonotype was found a few times. The V and J genes are TRBV27 and TRBJ1-4, with D tentatively TRBD1 (5 bases). Germline assignment: CDR1 MNHEY and CDR2 SMNVEV (reference sequence). CDR3 length: 13 residues. The V gene lost 8 bases and the J gene lost 8 bases, with 15 bases spanning the gap. CDR3: CASRRGSGEKLFF. The CDR3 DNA is TGTGCCAGCCGGAGGGGCTCGGGGGAAAAACTGTTTTTT.

This clonotype was seen only a few times. J is TRBJ2-1 and V is TRBV3-1; a weak D match, TRBD1 (6 bases). Germline V gene sequence: CDR1 LGHDT, CDR2 YNNKEL (reference sequence). The CDR3 is made up of 14 amino acids. V was clipped by 2 bases and J by 6 bases, with 11 bases between them. CDR3 DNA: TGTGCCAGCAGCCAATTGGGCAGGGGCAATGAGCAGTTCTTC. Translated, it gives CASSQLGRGNEQFF.

This chain uses TRBV29-1 with TRBJ2-3; 7 bases are a match to TRBD2. Unmatched junction bases numbered 6, after V lost 0 bases and J lost 0 bases. In germline, CDR1 is SQVTM, CDR2 ANQGSEA. The CDR3 totals 16 residues. The CDR3 reads CSVEDPGRESTDTQYF. Here the CDR3 DNA reads TGCAGCGTTGAAGATCCAGGGCGGGAGAGCACAGATACGCAGTATTTT.